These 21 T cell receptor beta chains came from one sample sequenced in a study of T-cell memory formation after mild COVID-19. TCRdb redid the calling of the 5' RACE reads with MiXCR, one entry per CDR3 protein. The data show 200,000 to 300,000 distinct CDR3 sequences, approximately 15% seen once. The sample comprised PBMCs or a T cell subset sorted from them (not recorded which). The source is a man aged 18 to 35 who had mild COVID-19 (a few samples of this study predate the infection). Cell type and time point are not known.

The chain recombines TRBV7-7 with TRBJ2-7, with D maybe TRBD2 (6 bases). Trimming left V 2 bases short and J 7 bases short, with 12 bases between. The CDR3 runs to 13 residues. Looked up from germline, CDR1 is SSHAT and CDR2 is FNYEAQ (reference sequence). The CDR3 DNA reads TGTGCCAGCAGCTTAAGCCCAGGGAGGGAGCAGTACTTC. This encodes CASSLSPGREQYF.

The CDR3 is CASSYGRGLSNQPQHF. CDR3 DNA sequence: TGTGCCAGCAGTTACGGGAGGGGCCTTAGCAATCAGCCCCAGCATTTT. The rearrangement joins TRBV6-2 or TRBV6-3 to TRBJ1-5, with D perhaps TRBD1 (5 bases). Trimming removed 2 bases from V and 0 bases from J, with 11 bases in between. CDR3 length: 16 residues. Germline loops: CDR1 MNHEY, CDR2 SVGEGT.

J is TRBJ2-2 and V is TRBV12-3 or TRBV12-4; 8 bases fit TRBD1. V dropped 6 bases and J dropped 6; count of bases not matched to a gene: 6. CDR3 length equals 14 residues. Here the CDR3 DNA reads TGTGCCAGCAGGGCCCAGGGGGCGCCCGGGGAGCTGTTTTTT. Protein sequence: CASRAQGAPGELFF.

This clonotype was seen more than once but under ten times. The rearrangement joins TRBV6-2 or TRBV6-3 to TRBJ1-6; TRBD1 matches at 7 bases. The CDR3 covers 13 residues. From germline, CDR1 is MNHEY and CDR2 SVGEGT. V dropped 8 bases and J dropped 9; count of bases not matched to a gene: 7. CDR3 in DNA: TGTGCCAGCTCCCGGGACAGCGTTTCACCCCTCCACTTT. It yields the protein CASSRDSVSPLHF.

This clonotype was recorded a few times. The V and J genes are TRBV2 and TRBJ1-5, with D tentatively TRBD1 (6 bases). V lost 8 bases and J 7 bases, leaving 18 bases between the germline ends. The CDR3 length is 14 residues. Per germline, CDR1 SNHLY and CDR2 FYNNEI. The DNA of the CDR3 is TGTGCCAGCCTATCGGGGGGGCTGGACCAGCCCCAGCATTTT. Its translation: CASLSGGLDQPQHF.

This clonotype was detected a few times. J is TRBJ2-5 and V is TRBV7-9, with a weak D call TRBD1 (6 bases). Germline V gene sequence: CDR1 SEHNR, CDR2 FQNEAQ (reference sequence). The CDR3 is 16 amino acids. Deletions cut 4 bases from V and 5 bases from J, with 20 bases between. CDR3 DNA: TGTGCCAGCAGCTCGGGAACGACAGGAGGAAGGGAGACCCAGTACTTC. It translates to CASSSGTTGGRETQYF.

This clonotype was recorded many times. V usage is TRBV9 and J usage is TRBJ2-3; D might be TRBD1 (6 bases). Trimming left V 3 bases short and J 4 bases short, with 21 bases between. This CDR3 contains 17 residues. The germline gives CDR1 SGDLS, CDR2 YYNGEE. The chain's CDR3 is CASSADSGQLLPDTQYF. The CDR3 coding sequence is TGTGCCAGCAGCGCAGACTCCGGACAGCTATTGCCAGATACGCAGTATTTT.

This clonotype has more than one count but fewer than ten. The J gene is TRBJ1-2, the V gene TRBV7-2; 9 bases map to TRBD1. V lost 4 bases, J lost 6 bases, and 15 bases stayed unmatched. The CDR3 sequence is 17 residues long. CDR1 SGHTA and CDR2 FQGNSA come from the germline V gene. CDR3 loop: CASSSMDRGGGINGYTF. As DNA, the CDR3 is TGTGCCAGCAGCTCTATGGACAGGGGAGGAGGCATAAATGGCTACACCTTC.

This chain's CDR3 is CASSLYMNTEAFF. DNA for the CDR3: TGTGCCAGCAGCCTGTACATGAACACTGAAGCTTTCTTT. The J gene is TRBJ1-1, the V gene TRBV7-9, with D unresolved. CDR1 and CDR2 (germline): SEHNR, FQNEAQ (reference sequence). Between the trimmed V and J ends, which lost 5 bases and 0 bases, there was a span of 7 bases. The CDR3 contains 13 residues.

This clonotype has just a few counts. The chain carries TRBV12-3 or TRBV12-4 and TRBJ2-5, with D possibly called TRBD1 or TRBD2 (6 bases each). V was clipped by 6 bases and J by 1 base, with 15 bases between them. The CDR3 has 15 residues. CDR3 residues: CASSSGGGTQETQYF. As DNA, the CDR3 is TGTGCCAGCAGCTCTGGGGGCGGGACCCAAGAGACCCAGTACTTC.

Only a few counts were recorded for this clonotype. CDR3 amino acids: CATLGTGGARSEQYF. DNA of the CDR3: TGTGCCACCCTTGGGACAGGGGGCGCGAGAAGCGAGCAGTACTTC. The chain joins TRBV27 to TRBJ2-7; TRBD1 matches at 12 bases. With 10 bases clipped from V and 6 bases from J, the junction kept 13 bases outside the gene matches. CDR3 length equals 15 residues. CDR1 MNHEY and CDR2 SMNVEV come from the germline V gene (reference sequence).

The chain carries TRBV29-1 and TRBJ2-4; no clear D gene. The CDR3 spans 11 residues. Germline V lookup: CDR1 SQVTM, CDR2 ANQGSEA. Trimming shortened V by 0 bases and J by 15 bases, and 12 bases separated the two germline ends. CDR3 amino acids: CSVEDLGRTYF. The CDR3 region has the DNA TGCAGCGTTGAAGATCTTGGCAGGACGTACTTC.

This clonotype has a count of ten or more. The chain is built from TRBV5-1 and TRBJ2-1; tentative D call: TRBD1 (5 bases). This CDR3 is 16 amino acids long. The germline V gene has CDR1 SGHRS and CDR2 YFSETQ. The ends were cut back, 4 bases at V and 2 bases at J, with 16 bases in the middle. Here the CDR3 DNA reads TGCGCCAGCAGCCTTCCATCCCCAGGGACCTACAATGAGCAGTTCTTC. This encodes CASSLPSPGTYNEQFF.

CDR3 nucleotide sequence: TGCAGTGCTATGTCGGGGGGTGGAAATGAAAAACTGTTTTTT. It yields the protein CSAMSGGGNEKLFF. The chain employs TRBV20-1 and TRBJ1-4, with D possibly matching TRBD1 (5 bases). V gave up 4 bases and J gave up 5 bases, with 14 bases separating them. The CDR3 totals 14 residues. CDR1 is DFQATT and CDR2 is SNEGSKA in the germline V gene (reference sequence).

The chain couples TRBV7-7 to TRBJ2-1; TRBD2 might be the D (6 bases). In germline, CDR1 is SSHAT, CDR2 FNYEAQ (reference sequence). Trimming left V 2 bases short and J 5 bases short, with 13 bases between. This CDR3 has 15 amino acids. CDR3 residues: CASSLQGGVNNEQFF. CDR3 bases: TGTGCCAGCAGCTTACAGGGCGGGGTGAACAATGAGCAGTTCTTC.

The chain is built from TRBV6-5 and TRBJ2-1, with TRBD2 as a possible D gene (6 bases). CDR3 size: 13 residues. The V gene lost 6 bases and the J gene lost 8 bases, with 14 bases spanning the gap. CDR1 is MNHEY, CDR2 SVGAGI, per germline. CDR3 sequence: CASRVGGGDEQFF. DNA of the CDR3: TGTGCCAGCAGGGTCGGGGGTGGCGATGAGCAGTTCTTC.

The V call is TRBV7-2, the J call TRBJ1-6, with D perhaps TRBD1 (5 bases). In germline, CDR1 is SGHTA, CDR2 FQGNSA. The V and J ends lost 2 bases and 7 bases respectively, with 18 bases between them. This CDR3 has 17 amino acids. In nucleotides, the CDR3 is TGTGCCAGCAGCTTAAAGTCGGACTCCTGGGACAATTCACCCCTCCACTTT. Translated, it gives CASSLKSDSWDNSPLHF. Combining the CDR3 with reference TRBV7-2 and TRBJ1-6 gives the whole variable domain GAGVSQSPSNKVTEKGKDVELRCDPISGHTALYWYRQSLGQGLEFLIYFQGNSAPDKSGLPSDRFSAERTGGSVSTLTIQRTQQEDSAVYLCASSLKSDSWDNSPLHFGNGTRLTVT.

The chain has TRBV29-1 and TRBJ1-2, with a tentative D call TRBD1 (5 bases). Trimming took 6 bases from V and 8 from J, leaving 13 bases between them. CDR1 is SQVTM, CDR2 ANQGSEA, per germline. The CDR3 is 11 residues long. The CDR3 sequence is CSVRDAYGYTF. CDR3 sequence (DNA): TGCAGCGTAAGGGACGCGTACGGCTACACCTTC.

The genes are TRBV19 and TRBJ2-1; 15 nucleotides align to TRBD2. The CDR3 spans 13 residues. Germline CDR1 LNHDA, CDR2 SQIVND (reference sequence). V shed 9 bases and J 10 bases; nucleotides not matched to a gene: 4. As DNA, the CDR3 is TGTGCCAGCTCGGGACTAGCGGGGGGAGAGCAGTTCTTC. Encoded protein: CASSGLAGGEQFF.

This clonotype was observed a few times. CDR3 loop: CASRKVGTDTQYF. The CDR3 DNA reads TGTGCCAGCAGGAAAGTGGGCACAGATACGCAGTATTTT. The V and J genes are TRBV2 and TRBJ2-3; D is undetermined. Trimming took 6 bases from V and 1 from J, leaving 8 bases between them. In germline, CDR1 is SNHLY, CDR2 FYNNEI. This CDR3 is built from 13 residues.

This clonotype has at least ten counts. This CDR3 is CASSQMETQYF. The CDR3 nucleotides are TGTGCCAGCAGCCAGATGGAGACCCAGTACTTC. This chain connects TRBV7-6 to TRBJ2-5, with no clear D. Trimming pared 5 bases from V and 5 bases from J, leaving 6 bases between. The CDR3 length is 11 residues. Germline loops: CDR1 SGHVS, CDR2 FNYEAQ.